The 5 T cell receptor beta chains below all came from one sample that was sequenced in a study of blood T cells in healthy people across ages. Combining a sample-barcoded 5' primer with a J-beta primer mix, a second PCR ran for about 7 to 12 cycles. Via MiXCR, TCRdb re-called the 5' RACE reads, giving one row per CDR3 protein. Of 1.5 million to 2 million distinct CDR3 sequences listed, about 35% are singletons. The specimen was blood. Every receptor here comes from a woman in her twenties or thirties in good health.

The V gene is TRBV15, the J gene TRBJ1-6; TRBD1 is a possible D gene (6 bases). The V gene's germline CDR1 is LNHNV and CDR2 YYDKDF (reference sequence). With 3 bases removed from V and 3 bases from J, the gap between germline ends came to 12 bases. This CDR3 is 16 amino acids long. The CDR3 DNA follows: TGTGCCACCAGCAGGTTCCAGGGACACTATAATTCACCCCTCCACTTT. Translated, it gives CATSRFQGHYNSPLHF.

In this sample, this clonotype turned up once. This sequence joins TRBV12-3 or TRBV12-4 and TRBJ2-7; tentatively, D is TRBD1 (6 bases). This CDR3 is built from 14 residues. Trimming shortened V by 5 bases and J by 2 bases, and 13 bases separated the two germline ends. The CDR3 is CASSVKGVTYEQYF. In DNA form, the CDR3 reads TGTGCCAGCAGTGTCAAGGGGGTGACCTACGAGCAGTACTTC.

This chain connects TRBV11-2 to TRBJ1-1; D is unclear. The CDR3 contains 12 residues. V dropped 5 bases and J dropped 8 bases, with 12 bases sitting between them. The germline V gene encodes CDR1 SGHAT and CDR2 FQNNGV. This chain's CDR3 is CASSHDSAEAFF. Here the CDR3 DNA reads TGTGCCAGCAGCCACGACTCCGCCGAAGCTTTCTTT.

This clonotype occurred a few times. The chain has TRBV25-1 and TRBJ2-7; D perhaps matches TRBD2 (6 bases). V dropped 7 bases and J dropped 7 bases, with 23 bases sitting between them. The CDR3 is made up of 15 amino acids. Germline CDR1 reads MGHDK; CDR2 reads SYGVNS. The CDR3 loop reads CASTQTRIGTGEQYF. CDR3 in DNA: TGTGCCAGCACCCAAACACGGATTGGGACTGGTGAGCAGTACTTC.

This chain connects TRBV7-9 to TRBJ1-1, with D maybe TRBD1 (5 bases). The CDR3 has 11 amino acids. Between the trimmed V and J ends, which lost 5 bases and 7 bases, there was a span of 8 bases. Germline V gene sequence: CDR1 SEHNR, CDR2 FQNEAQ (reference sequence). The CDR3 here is CASSRQIEAFF. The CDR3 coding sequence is TGTGCCAGCAGCCGACAGATTGAAGCTTTCTTT. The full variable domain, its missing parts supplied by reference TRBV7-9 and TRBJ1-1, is DTGVSQNPRHKITKRGQNVTFRCDPISEHNRLYWYRQTLGQGPEFLTYFQNEAQLEKSRLLSDRFSAERPKGSFSTLEIQRTEQGDSAMYLCASSRQIEAFFGQGTRLTVV.